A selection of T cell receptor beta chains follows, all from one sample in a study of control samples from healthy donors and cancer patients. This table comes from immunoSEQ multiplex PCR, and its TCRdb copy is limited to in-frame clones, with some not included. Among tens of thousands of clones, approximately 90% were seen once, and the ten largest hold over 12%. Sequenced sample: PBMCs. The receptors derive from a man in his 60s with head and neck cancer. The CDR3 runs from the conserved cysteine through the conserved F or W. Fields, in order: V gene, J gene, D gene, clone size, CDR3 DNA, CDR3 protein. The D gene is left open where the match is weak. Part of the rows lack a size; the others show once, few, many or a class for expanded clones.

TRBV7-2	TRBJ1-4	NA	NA	TGTGCCAGCAGCTTTAGAAGGGGCTTCAATGAAAAACTGTTTTTT	CASSFRRGFNEKLFF
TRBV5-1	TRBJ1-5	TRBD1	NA	TGCGCCAGCAGCTTGGGGGACAGCTACGGTCAGCCCCAGCATTTT	CASSLGDSYGQPQHF
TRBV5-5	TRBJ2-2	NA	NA	TGTGCCAGCAGCTTGGGACTGACGAACACCGGGGAGCTGTTTTTT	CASSLGLTNTGELFF
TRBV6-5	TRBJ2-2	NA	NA	TGTGCCAGCAGTTTGACAGTTTACACCGGGGAGCTGTTTTTT	CASSLTVYTGELFF
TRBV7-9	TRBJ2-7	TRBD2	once	TGTGCTGGCGGACTAGCGGGAGAAACCTCACAGCAGTACTTC	CAGGLAGETSQQYF
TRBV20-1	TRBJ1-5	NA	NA	TGCAGTGCTAGTCCCACACACCCATCTGTGGAGCATTTT	CSASPTHPSVEHF
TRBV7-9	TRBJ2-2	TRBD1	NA	TGTGCCAGCAGCTTAGCGTTGTTTGACAGGGAGAACACCGGGGAGCTGTTTTTT	CASSLALFDRENTGELFF
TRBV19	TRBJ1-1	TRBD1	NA	TGTGCCAGTGCAGTAAGGGGGCCGGCTGAAGCTTTCTTT	CASAVRGPAEAFF
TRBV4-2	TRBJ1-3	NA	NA	TGTGCCAGCAGCCAAGACACAGCGGGTACTGGAAACACCATATATTTT	CASSQDTAGTGNTIYF
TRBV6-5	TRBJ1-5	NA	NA	TGTGCCAGCAGTTACCGCGTAGACCATCAGCCCCAGCATTTT	CASSYRVDHQPQHF
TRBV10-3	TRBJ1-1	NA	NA	TGTGCCATCAGTGTCCAGGGAGATGAAGCTTTCTTT	CAISVQGDEAFF
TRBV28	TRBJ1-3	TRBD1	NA	TGTGCCAGCAGTTTCGGGACAGGGGTTGGAAACACCATATATTTT	CASSFGTGVGNTIYF
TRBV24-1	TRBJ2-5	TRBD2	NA	TGTGCCACCAGTGATTGGGCGGGAGTAGGAGAGACCCAGTACTTC	CATSDWAGVGETQYF
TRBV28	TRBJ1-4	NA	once	TGTGCCAGCAACCCCCGGGAGAGAGAAAAACTGTTTTTT	CASNPREREKLFF
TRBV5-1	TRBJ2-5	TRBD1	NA	TGCGCCAGCAGCTGGACAGGGGAACAAGAGACCCAGTACTTC	CASSWTGEQETQYF
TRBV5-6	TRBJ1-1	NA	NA	TGTGCCAGCAGCCCGGGAGGTGGAAACACTGAAGCTTTCTTT	CASSPGGGNTEAFF
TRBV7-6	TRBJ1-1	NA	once	TGTGCCAGCAGCGAAGGCCCAGGGCGGAACACTGAAGCTTTCTTT	CASSEGPGRNTEAFF
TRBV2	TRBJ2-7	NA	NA	TGTGCCAGCAGTGAAGAAGACGGATCGCGGGAGCAGTACTTC	CASSEEDGSREQYF
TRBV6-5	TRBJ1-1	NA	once	TGTGCCAGCAGTTCCCGAGGGGGTCGGACTGAAGCTTTCTTT	CASSSRGGRTEAFF
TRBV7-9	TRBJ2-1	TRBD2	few	TGTGCCAGCGGGCGCGGGGGGCCTCTCACTAGCGGGAGGGATGAGCAGTTCTTC	CASGRGGPLTSGRDEQFF
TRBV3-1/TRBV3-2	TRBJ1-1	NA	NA	TGTGCCAGCAGCCAAGGCGGGGGTGGCCTAGCTTTCTTT	CASSQGGGGLAFF
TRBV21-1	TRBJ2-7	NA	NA	TGTGCCAGCAGCAAAGAGAACAGGGGTTACGAGCAGTACTTC	CASSKENRGYEQYF
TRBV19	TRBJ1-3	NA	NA	TGTGCCAGTAGTTCCCCCTTTCGGGGGGCTGGAAACACCATATATTTT	CASSSPFRGAGNTIYF
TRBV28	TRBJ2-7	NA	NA	TGTGCCAGCACAATCGGGACACACGGGCTCGAGCAGTACTTC	CASTIGTHGLEQYF
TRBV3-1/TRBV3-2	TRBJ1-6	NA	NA	TGTGCCAGCAGCCAAGTGTCGGGGTCACCCCTCCACTTT	CASSQVSGSPLHF